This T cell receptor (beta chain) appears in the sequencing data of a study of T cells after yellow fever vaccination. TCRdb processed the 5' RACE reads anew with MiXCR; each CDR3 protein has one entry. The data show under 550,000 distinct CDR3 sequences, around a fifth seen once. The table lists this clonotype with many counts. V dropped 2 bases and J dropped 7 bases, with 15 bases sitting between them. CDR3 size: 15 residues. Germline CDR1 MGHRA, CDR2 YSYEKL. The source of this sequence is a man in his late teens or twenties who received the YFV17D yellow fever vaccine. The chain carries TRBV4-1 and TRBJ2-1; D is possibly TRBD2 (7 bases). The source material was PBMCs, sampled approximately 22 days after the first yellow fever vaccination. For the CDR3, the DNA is TGCGCCAGCAGCCAAACCCCGGGGGGCGGAAATGAGCAGTTCTTC. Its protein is CASSQTPGGGNEQFF.